A selection of T cell receptor beta chains follows, all from one sample in a study of T cells in Graves' hyperthyroidism and ophthalmopathy. TCRdb called the multiplex PCR reads again in MiXCR, with one record for every CDR3 protein. The sample gives under 450,000 distinct CDR3 sequences, more than 15% of which show up once; over 12% is in the top ten. Sequenced input: blood. Receptor source: a woman in her late teens or twenties with Graves' hyperthyroidism. The CDR3 runs from the conserved cysteine through the conserved F or W. The D gene is left open where the match is weak. For some rows the clone size is stated as once, few or many, or as a class when expanded; others skip it.

>NA|TRBJ2-2|NA|TRBV11-1
CASSTTRQGGTGELFF
TGTGCCAGCAGCACAACCCGGCAGGGGGGCACCGGGGAGCTGTTTTTT
>NA|TRBJ2-1|TRBD2|TRBV6-1
CASSEQGSGREEQFF
TGTGCCAGCAGTGAGCAGGGTAGCGGGAGGGAAGAGCAGTTCTTC
>NA|TRBJ2-1|NA|TRBV6-2/TRBV6-3
CASSLRTGTGFGGRADASYNEQFF
TGTGCCAGCTCCCTAAGAACCGGGACAGGGTTCGGCGGGAGGGCCGACGCCTCCTACAATGAGCAGTTCTTC
>few|TRBJ2-1|NA|TRBV7-9
CASSLDATEKQFF
TGTGCCAGCAGCTTAGACGCGACAGAAAAGCAGTTCTTC
>many|TRBJ2-3|NA|TRBV20-1
CSARDTGESTDTQYF
TGCAGTGCTAGAGATACCGGGGAGAGCACAGATACGCAGTATTTT
>many|TRBJ2-1|TRBD2|TRBV28
CASSLGTSGWEQFF
TGTGCCAGCAGTTTAGGGACTAGCGGCTGGGAGCAGTTCTTC
>NA|TRBJ2-1|NA|TRBV20-1
CSARHLRSSYNEQFF
TGCAGTGCAAGGCACCTCCGGAGCTCCTACAATGAGCAGTTCTTC
>many|TRBJ2-1|NA|TRBV7-3
CASSSGYDYNEQFF
TGTGCCAGCAGCTCGGGGTATGACTACAATGAGCAGTTCTTC
>NA|TRBJ1-2|TRBD1|TRBV6-2/TRBV6-3
CAIQDRGRSDGYTF
TGTGCCATCCAAGACAGGGGGCGGAGTGATGGCTACACCTTC
>NA|TRBJ2-3|NA|TRBV6-5
CASSLQGDTDTQYF
TGTGCCAGCAGCTTACAGGGAGACACAGATACGCAGTATTTT
>many|TRBJ1-2|NA|TRBV7-9
CASSFHGESGYGYTF
TGTGCCAGCAGCTTCCATGGGGAGAGTGGCTATGGCTACACCTTC
>NA|TRBJ1-5|NA|TRBV20-1
CSASRGGGNQPQHF
TGCAGTGCTTCCAGGGGCGGGGGCAATCAGCCCCAGCATTTT
>many|TRBJ2-4|TRBD2|TRBV12-3/TRBV12-4
CASSLTGGLAKNIQYF
TGTGCCAGCAGTTTGACGGGGGGGCTAGCCAAAAACATTCAGTACTTC
>many|TRBJ2-7|NA|TRBV13
CASSYRTGRAYEQYF
TGTGCCAGCAGCTACCGCACGGGACGGGCCTACGAGCAGTACTTC
>NA|TRBJ2-3|NA|TRBV6-2/TRBV6-3
CASSPGQNPDTQYF
TGTGCCAGCAGTCCGGGACAAAACCCAGATACGCAGTATTTT
>many|TRBJ1-5|TRBD1|TRBV10-3
CAISGDRVSQPQHF
TGTGCCATCAGTGGCGACAGGGTGTCTCAGCCCCAGCATTTT
>many|TRBJ1-6|NA|TRBV20-1
CSARRGRETSPLHF
TGCAGTGCTAGAAGGGGCAGGGAGACATCACCCCTCCACTTT
>few|TRBJ2-1|TRBD1|TRBV5-1
CASSLDGTGMANEQFF
TGCGCCAGCAGCTTAGACGGGACAGGGATGGCCAATGAGCAGTTCTTC
>NA|TRBJ2-1|TRBD1|TRBV3-1
CANRTGNNEQFF
TGTGCCAACCGGACAGGTAACAATGAGCAGTTCTTC
>NA|TRBJ1-1|NA|TRBV7-6
CASSLRKGENTEAFF
TGTGCCAGCAGCTTACGGAAAGGGGAGAACACTGAAGCTTTCTTT
>many|TRBJ2-2|NA|TRBV2
CASSEALNTGELFF
TGTGCCAGCAGTGAAGCCCTAAACACCGGGGAGCTGTTTTTT
>NA|TRBJ2-7|NA|TRBV3-1
CASSQEGRTSSYEQYF
TGTGCCAGCAGCCAAGAAGGTCGCACAAGCTCCTACGAGCAGTACTTC
>NA|TRBJ1-1|NA|TRBV13
CASSLGTERWVRDEAFF
TGTGCCAGCAGCTTAGGGACAGAAAGGTGGGTGCGTGATGAAGCTTTCTTT
>NA|TRBJ1-4|NA|TRBV27
CASSFLGGEEKLFF
TGTGCCAGCAGTTTCCTTGGGGGAGAAGAAAAACTGTTTTTT
>NA|TRBJ1-5|NA|TRBV7-9
CTSSSAGPHSGPQHF
TGTACCAGCAGCTCAGCCGGGCCTCATTCCGGGCCCCAGCATTTT
>few|TRBJ1-3|TRBD1|TRBV7-8
CASSFRPGTAQTGNTIYF
TGTGCCAGCAGCTTCCGCCCCGGGACAGCTCAAACTGGAAACACCATATATTTT
>few|TRBJ2-2|NA|TRBV7-9
CASSPKRDYTGELFF
TGTGCCAGCAGCCCCAAACGGGACTACACCGGGGAGCTGTTTTTT
>few|TRBJ1-5|NA|TRBV6-1
CASSGDGLGNQPQHF
TGTGCCAGCTCAGGGGACGGTTTGGGCAATCAGCCCCAGCATTTT
>NA|TRBJ2-2|TRBD1|TRBV20-1
CSARDRNRGTGELFF
TGCAGTGCTAGAGATAGGAACAGGGGGACCGGGGAGCTGTTTTTT
>many|TRBJ2-2|NA|TRBV7-3
CASSGTPNTGELFF
TGTGCCAGCAGCGGGACACCGAACACCGGGGAGCTGTTTTTT
>NA|TRBJ2-3|NA|TRBV6-1
CASKKGSVADTQYF
TGTGCCAGCAAAAAGGGATCTGTGGCAGATACGCAGTATTTT
>many|TRBJ2-7|NA|TRBV29-1
CSVGDDYEQYF
TGCAGCGTTGGAGACGATTACGAGCAGTACTTC
>many|TRBJ1-1|NA|TRBV10-3
CAISESEGLQAFF
TGTGCCATCAGTGAGTCCGAGGGGCTACAAGCTTTCTTT
>few|TRBJ2-2|TRBD2|TRBV18
CASSPLTGLAGVNTGELFF
TGTGCCAGCTCACCACTGACGGGACTAGCGGGGGTGAACACCGGGGAGCTGTTTTTT
>NA|TRBJ1-2|NA|TRBV9
CASSPAWGNNGYTF
TGTGCCAGCAGCCCCGCTTGGGGGAACAATGGCTACACCTTC
>NA|TRBJ2-7|TRBD1|TRBV4-1
CVSSQARGQGPYEQYF
TGCGTCAGCAGCCAAGCTCGGGGACAGGGGCCCTACGAGCAGTACTTC
>many|TRBJ1-5|TRBD1|TRBV2
CASKTGTGGVGNQPQHF
TGTGCCAGCAAGACCGGGACAGGGGGCGTCGGCAATCAGCCCCAGCATTTT
>few|TRBJ2-6|TRBD2|TRBV7-8
CASSPGLVLSGANVLTF
TGTGCCAGCAGCCCGGGACTAGTTCTCTCTGGGGCCAACGTCCTGACTTTC
>many|TRBJ2-3|NA|TRBV5-1
CASSIGGSSTDTQYF
TGCGCCAGCAGCATAGGGGGTTCTAGCACAGATACGCAGTATTTT
>few|TRBJ2-2|TRBD2|TRBV4-1
CASSQDGLGREVGKLFF
TGCGCCAGCAGCCAAGATGGCCTTGGACGGGAGGTCGGAAAGCTGTTTTTT
>NA|TRBJ2-1|NA|TRBV5-4
CASSSMDTYNEQFF
TGTGCCAGCAGCTCAATGGACACCTACAATGAGCAGTTCTTC
>few|TRBJ1-2|TRBD1|TRBV4-2
CASSQDRTGGNYGYTF
TGTGCCAGCAGCCAAGATCGCACAGGGGGAAACTATGGCTACACCTTC
>many|TRBJ2-3|NA|TRBV20-1
CSATRVTDTQYF
TGCAGTGCTACCCGGGTTACAGATACGCAGTATTTT
>many|TRBJ1-1|NA|TRBV6-1
CASSSPGGRLAEAFF
TGTGCCAGCAGTTCCCCAGGAGGGAGACTCGCTGAAGCTTTCTTT
>NA|TRBJ1-6|NA|TRBV6-5
CASSYSQTAAYNSPLHF
TGTGCCAGCAGCTATAGCCAGACAGCTGCCTATAATTCACCCCTCCACTTT
>many|TRBJ1-1|NA|TRBV12-3/TRBV12-4
CASRGWGALNTEAFF
TGTGCCAGCAGGGGGTGGGGGGCCCTGAACACTGAAGCTTTCTTT
>many|TRBJ2-7|TRBD1|TRBV7-3
CASSSGDRGIYEQYF
TGTGCCAGCAGCTCGGGGGACAGGGGGATCTACGAGCAGTACTTC
>many|TRBJ2-7|NA|TRBV20-1
CSAHPGQSYEQYF
TGCAGTGCCCACCCGGGGCAGTCCTACGAGCAGTACTTC
>few|TRBJ2-3|NA|TRBV28
CATRTSGTDTQYF
TGTGCCACCCGTACCTCCGGCACAGATACGCAGTATTTT
>many|TRBJ1-2|NA|TRBV20-1
CSARNSVYGYTF
TGCAGTGCTAGGAACTCGGTTTATGGCTACACCTTC
>few|TRBJ2-5|NA|TRBV5-1
CASAVSGVQETQYF
TGCGCCAGCGCTGTCAGTGGAGTCCAAGAGACCCAGTACTTC
>NA|TRBJ1-5|NA|TRBV19
CASSGGGGQYQPQHF
TGTGCCAGTAGCGGCGGCGGGGGCCAGTATCAGCCCCAGCATTTT
>few|TRBJ2-1|TRBD2|TRBV20-1
CSVTRGTRGYNKQFF
TGCAGTGTCACTAGGGGGACTAGGGGGTACAATAAGCAGTTCTTC
>few|TRBJ1-3|TRBD1|TRBV18
CASSAGAGGAGNTIYF
TGTGCCAGCTCGGCCGGGGCAGGGGGCGCCGGAAACACCATATATTTT
>many|TRBJ2-5|TRBD2|TRBV5-6
CASSLWTSGGETQYF
TGTGCCAGCAGCTTGTGGACTAGCGGGGGGGAGACCCAGTACTTC